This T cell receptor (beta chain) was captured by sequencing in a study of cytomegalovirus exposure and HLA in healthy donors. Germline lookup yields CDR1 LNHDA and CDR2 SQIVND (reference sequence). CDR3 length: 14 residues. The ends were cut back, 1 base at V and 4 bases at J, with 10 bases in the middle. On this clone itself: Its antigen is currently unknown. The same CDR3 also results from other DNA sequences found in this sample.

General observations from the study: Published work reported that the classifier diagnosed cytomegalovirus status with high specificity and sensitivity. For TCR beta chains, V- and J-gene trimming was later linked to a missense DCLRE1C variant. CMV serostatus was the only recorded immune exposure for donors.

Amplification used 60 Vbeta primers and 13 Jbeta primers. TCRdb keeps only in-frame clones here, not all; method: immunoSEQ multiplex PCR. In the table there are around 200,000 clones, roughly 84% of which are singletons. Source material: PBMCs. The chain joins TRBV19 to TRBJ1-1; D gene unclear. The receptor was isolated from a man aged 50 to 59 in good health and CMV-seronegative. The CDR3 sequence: CASSIGGLGTEAFF. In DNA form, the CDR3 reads TGTGCCAGTAGTATAGGAGGGCTGGGCACTGAAGCTTTCTTT. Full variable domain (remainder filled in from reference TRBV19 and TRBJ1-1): DGGITQSPKYLFRKEGQNVTLSCEQNLNHDAMYWYRQDPGQGLRLIYYSQIVNDFQKGDIAEGYSVSREKKESFPLTVTSAQKNPTAFYLCASSIGGLGTEAFFGQGTRLTVV.